This note documents a single T cell receptor (beta chain) sequence. Germline V gene sequence: CDR1 KGHSH, CDR2 LQKENI. V was clipped by 0 bases and J by 4 bases, with 9 bases between them. CDR3 length: 14 amino acids. The sample comes from a study of patients and donors after allogeneic stem cell transplantation. MiXCR, run by TCRdb on the RT-PCR reads, gives a single entry per CDR3 protein. The sample shows roughly 940,000 distinct CDR3 sequences, roughly 17% of them seen only once. V and J are TRBV18 and TRBJ2-5, with D unresolved. The TCR was taken from a human donor who was either an allogeneic HSCT recipient or a stem cell or donor lymphocyte infusion donor (not recorded which). It is not recorded whose cells these are; they may come from a transplant donor. Sequenced input: blood, either unsorted or a sorted T cell fraction (not recorded which). CDR3 nucleotides: TGTGCCAGCTCACCACCGTACTTCACAGAGACCCAGTACTTC. Its protein product is CASSPPYFTETQYF.